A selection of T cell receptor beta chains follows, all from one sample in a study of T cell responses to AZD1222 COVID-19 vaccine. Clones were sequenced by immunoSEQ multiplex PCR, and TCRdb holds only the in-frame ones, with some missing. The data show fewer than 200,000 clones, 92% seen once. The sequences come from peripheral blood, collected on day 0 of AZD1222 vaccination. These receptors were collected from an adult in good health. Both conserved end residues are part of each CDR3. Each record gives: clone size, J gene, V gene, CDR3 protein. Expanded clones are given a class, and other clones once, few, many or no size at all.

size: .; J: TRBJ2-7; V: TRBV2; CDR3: CASSWSSYEQYF
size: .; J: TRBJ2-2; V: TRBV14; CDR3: CASSPFANTGELFF
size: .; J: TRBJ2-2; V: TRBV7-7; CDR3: CASSRGLVVNTGELFF
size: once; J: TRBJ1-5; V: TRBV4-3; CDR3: CASSQEWGNNQPQHF
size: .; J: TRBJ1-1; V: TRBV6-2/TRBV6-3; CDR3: CASSWLGPTNTEAFF
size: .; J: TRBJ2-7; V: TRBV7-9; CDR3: CASSPRTSPFVSEQYF
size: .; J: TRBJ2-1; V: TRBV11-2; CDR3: CVVEGQSYNEQFF
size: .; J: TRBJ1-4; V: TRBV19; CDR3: CASSPGGLSEKLFF
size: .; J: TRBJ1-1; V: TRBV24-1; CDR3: CATRRTEAFF
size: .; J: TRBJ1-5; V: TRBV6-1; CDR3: CASSEGPMSGQPQHF
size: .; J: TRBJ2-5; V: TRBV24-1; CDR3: CATSGGGRETQYF
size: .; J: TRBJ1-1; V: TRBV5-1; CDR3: CASTAVGGRGHTEAFF
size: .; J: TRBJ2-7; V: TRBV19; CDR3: CASSSRQEGPYEQYF
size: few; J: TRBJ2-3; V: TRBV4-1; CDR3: CASSLGVTSGGADTQYF
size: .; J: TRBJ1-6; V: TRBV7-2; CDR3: CASSLKRGGNSPLHF
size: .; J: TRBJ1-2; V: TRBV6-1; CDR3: CASSEAAGLRDTGYTF
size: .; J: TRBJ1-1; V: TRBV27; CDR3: CASSSGFYMNTEAFF
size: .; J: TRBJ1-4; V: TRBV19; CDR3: CASSPQLIGEKLFF
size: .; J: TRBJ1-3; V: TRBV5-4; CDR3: CASSPDGSGNTIYF
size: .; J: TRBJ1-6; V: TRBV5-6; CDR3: CASSSRTHGYNSPLHF
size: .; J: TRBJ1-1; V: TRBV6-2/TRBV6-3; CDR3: CASSLDSLNTEAFF
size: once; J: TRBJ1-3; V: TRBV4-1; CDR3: CASSEEQVFSGNTIYF
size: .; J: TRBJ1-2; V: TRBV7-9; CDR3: CASSLEAANYGYTF
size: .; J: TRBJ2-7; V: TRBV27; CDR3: CASRLSAPTQEQYF
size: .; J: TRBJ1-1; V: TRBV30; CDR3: CAWTRDRDTEAFF
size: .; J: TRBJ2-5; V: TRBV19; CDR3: CASRGLVQETQYF
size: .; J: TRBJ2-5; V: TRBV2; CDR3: CASRGRGFETQYF
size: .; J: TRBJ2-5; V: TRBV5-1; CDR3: CASSFQAGGLETQYF
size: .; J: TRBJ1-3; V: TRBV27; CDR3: CASSLLPPGTGNTIYF